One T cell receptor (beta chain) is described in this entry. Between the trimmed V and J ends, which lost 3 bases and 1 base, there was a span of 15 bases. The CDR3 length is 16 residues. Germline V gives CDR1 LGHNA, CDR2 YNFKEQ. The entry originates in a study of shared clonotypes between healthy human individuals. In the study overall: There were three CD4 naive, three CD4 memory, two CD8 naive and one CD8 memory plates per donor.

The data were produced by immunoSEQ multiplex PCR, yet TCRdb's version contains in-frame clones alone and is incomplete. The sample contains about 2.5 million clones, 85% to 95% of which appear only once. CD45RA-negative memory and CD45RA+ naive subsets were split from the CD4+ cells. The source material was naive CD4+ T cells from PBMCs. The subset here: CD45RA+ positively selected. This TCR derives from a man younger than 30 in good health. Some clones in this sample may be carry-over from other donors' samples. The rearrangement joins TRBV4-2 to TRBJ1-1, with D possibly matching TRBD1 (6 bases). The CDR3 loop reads CASSQQGQGWNTEAFF. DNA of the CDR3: TGTGCCAGCAGCCAGCAAGGTCAGGGGTGGAACACTGAAGCTTTCTTT.